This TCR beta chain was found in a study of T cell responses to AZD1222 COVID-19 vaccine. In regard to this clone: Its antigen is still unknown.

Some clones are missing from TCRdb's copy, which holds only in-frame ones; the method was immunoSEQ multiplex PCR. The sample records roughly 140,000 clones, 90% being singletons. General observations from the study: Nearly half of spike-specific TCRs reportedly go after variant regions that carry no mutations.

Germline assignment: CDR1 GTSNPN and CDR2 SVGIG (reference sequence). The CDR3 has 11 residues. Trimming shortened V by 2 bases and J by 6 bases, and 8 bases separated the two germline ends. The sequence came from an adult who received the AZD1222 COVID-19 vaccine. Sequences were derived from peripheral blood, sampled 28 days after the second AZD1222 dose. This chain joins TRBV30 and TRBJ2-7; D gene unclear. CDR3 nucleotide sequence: TGTGCCTGGAGTCCCCTGGGCGAGCAGTACTTC. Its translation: CAWSPLGEQYF.